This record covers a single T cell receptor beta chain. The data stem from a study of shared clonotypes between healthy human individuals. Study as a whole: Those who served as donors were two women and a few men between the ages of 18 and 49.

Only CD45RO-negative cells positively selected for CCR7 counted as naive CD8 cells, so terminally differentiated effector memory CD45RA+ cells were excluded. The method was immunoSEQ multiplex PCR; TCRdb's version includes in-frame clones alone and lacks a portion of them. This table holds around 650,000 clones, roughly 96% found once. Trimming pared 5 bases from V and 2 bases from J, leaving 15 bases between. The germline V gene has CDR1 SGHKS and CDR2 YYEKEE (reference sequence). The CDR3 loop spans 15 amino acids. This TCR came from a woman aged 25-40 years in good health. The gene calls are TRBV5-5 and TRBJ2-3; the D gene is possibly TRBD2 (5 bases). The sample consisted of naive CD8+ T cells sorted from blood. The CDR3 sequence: CASSMDFYITDTQYF. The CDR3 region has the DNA TGTGCCAGCAGTATGGACTTCTATATCACAGATACGCAGTATTTT.